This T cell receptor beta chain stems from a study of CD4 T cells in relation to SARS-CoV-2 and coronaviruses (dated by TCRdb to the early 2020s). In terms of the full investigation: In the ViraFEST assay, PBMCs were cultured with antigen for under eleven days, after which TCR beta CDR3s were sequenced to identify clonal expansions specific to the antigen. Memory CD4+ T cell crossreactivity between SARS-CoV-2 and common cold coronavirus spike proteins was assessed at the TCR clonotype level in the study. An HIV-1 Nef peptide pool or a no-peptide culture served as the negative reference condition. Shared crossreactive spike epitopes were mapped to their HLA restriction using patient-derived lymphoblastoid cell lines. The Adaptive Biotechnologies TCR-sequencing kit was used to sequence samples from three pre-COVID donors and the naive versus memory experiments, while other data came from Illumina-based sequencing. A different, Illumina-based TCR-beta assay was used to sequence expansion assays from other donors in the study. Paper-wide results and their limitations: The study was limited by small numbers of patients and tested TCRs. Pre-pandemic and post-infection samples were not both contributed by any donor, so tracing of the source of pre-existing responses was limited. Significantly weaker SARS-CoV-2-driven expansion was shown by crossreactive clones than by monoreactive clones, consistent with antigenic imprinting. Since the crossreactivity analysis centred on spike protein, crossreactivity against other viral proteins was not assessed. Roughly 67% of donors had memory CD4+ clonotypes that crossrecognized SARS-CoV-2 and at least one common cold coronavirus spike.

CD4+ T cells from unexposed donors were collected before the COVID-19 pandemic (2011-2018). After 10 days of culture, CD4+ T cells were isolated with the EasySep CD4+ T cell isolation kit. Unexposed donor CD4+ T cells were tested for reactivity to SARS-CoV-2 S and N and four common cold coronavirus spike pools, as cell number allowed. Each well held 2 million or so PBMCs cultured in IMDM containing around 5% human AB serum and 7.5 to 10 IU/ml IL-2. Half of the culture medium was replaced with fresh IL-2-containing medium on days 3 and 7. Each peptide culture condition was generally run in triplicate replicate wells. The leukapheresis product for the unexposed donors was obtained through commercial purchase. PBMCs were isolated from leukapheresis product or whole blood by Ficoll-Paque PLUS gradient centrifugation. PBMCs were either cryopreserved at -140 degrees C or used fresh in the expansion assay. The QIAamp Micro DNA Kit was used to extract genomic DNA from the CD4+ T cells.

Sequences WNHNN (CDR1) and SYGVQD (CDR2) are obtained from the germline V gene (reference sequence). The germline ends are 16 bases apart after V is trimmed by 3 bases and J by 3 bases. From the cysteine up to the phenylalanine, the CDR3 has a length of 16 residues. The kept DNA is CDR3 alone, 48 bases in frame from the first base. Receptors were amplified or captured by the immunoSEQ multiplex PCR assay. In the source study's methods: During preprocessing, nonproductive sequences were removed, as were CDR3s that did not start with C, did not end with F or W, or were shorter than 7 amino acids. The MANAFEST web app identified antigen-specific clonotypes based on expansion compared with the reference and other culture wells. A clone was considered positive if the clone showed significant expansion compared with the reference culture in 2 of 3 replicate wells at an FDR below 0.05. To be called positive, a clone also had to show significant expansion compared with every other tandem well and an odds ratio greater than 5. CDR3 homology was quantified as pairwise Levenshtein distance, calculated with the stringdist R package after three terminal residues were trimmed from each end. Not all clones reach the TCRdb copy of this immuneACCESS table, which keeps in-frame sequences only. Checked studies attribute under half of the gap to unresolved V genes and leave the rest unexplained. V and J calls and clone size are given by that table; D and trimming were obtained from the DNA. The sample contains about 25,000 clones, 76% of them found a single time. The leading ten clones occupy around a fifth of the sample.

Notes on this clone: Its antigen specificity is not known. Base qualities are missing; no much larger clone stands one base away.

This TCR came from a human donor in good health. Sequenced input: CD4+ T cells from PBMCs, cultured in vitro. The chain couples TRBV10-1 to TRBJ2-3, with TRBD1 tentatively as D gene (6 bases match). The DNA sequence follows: TGCGCCAGCAGTGAAGGGGGAAAACTGCGAACAGATACGCAGTATTTT. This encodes CASSEGGKLRTDTQYF.